This record covers a single T cell receptor (beta chain). This sample is drawn from a study of blood T cells in healthy people across ages. The sample, approximately 11 milliliters of peripheral blood, was drawn from each donor. The CDR3 runs to 15 residues. V lost 0 bases and J lost 4, with 10 bases in between. Germline V gives CDR1 MNHNS, CDR2 SASEGT. Sample-barcoded 5' priming and a J-beta primer mix drove a second PCR of roughly 7 to 11 cycles. There were at least 2.5 million CDR3-containing paired-end reads obtained from each sample. TCRdb reanalysed the 5' RACE reads using MiXCR and keeps one entry per CDR3 protein. The sample shows hundreds of thousands of distinct CDR3 sequences, 62% of them seen only once.

This TCR came from a young man in good health. The sequenced material came from blood. The V and J genes are TRBV6-1 and TRBJ2-1; D gene uncertain. CDR3 region: CASSEAMADYNEQFF. CDR3 sequence (DNA): TGTGCCAGCAGTGAAGCTATGGCGGATTACAATGAGCAGTTCTTC.